This TCR beta chain comes out of a study of identifying expanded T cells in peripheral blood. Study conclusions and caveats: Technical replicates showed roughly 1.2 changed clones; two weeks approximately 16; four weeks 19.

V was trimmed by 6 bases and J by 4 bases, leaving 16 bases between them. Per germline, CDR1 SGHTA and CDR2 FQGNSA. The CDR3 totals 15 residues. Assay: immunoSEQ multiplex PCR; the TCRdb copy retains only in-frame clones and omits some. The repertoire has around 100,000 clones, around 88% of them found once; the top ten carry 17%. Healthy donors had no documented immune events, such as infections, while sampled. Note on this clone: Antigen: not known.

The sequenced sample was blood. The chain employs TRBV7-2 and TRBJ2-1, with D perhaps TRBD2 (6 bases). The TCR sequence derives from a person aged 18 to 70 in good health. The CDR3 region is CASSDGTGRYNEQFF. CDR3 bases: TGTGCCAGCAGTGACGGGACTGGTCGTTACAATGAGCAGTTCTTC. The full variable domain, its missing parts supplied by reference TRBV7-2 and TRBJ2-1, is GAGVSQSPSNKVTEKGKDVELRCDPISGHTALYWYRQSLGQGLEFLIYFQGNSAPDKSGLPSDRFSAERTGGSVSTLTIQRTQQEDSAVYLCASSDGTGRYNEQFFGPGTRLTVL.